These T cell receptor beta chains were read from a single sample in a study of blood T cell repertoires in COVID-19. Data came from immunoSEQ multiplex PCR; TCRdb stores just in-frame clones and leaves some out. In the table there are 150,000 to 200,000 clones, roughly nine tenths of which are singletons. The source material was peripheral blood. These receptors originate from a man in his 60s with active or convalescent COVID-19. Each CDR3 is given with its conserved first and last residue. A D gene is named only where the DNA matches it firmly. Expanded clones get a size class; other rows say once, few or many, or leave the size out.

TRBV21-1	TRBJ1-2	-	-	TGTGCCAGCAGCAAAGGCCCCTCGGAGGAGGATGGCTACACCTTC	CASSKGPSEEDGYTF
TRBV6-1	TRBJ2-3	TRBD2	-	TGTGCCAGCAGTGCGATAGCGGGGGGGAGCACAGATACGCAGTATTTT	CASSAIAGGSTDTQYF
TRBV14	TRBJ2-7	-	-	TGTGCCAGCAGCCAACTCGCAACACACCGCGGGGACGAGCAGTACTTC	CASSQLATHRGDEQYF
TRBV3-1/TRBV3-2	TRBJ1-4	TRBD1	few	TGTGCCAGCAGCCAAGACAGGGGGTACGGAAAACTGTTTTTT	CASSQDRGYGKLFF
TRBV15	TRBJ2-7	-	-	TGTGCCACCAGCCTGGGGAGGAGTAGCACCTACGAGCAGTACTTC	CATSLGRSSTYEQYF
TRBV11-2	TRBJ2-1	-	-	TGTGCCAGCAGCTTAGCCAGGGCTGAGCAGTTCTTC	CASSLARAEQFF
TRBV11-3	TRBJ1-1	-	-	TGTGCCAGCAGCCCAACACGGACAGCAGGCACGAACACTGAAGCTTTCTTT	CASSPTRTAGTNTEAFF
TRBV7-6	TRBJ2-7	TRBD2	-	TGTGCCAGCAGCTCGACTAGCGGGAGGGCTGGGGAGCAGTACTTC	CASSSTSGRAGEQYF
TRBV4-1	TRBJ1-6	-	-	TGCGCCAGCAGCCAAGAGGGAGAAAGGTCACCCCTCCACTTT	CASSQEGERSPLHF
TRBV6-5	TRBJ2-2	-	-	TGTGCCAGCAGGCACGGTAGTGTGGCCGGGGAGCTGTTTTTT	CASRHGSVAGELFF
TRBV27	TRBJ2-7	TRBD2	-	TGTGCCAGCAGTCACGGGGGGGCAACGGTCGAGCAGTACTTC	CASSHGGATVEQYF
TRBV11-2	TRBJ2-3	-	-	TGTGCCAGTAGGCTAGGTCCCAGCACAGATACGCAGTATTTT	CASRLGPSTDTQYF
TRBV9	TRBJ2-2	TRBD1	-	TGTGCCAGCAGCCCCCAGGGGGCCGACGGGGAGCTGTTTTTT	CASSPQGADGELFF
TRBV7-8	TRBJ2-1	TRBD1	-	TGTGCCAGCAGCCGTCCCCGACAGGGATCCTACAATGAGCAGTTCTTC	CASSRPRQGSYNEQFF
TRBV5-1	TRBJ1-4	-	once	TGCGCCAGCAGACTGTCGATAGGGGTTTTTGAAAAACTGTTTTTT	CASRLSIGVFEKLFF
TRBV11-3	TRBJ2-1	TRBD2	-	TGTGCCAGCAGCTTAGCGGGAGGGATCGGTGAGCAGTTCTTC	CASSLAGGIGEQFF
TRBV10-1	TRBJ2-5	-	-	TGCGCCAGCAGTGAGCAGATCCAAGAGACCCAGTACTTC	CASSEQIQETQYF
TRBV27	TRBJ2-2	TRBD2	once	TGTGCCAGCAGTTTACCGGGGGGAGTAAGGTCCGGGGAGCTGTTTTTT	CASSLPGGVRSGELFF
TRBV19	TRBJ2-7	-	-	TGTGCCAGTAGTATGGGTCAAGGGGGCTCCTACGAGCAGTACTTC	CASSMGQGGSYEQYF
TRBV10-3	TRBJ2-5	-	-	TGTGCCATCAGCAACACAGGGATCGGGGAGACCCAGTACTTC	CAISNTGIGETQYF
TRBV11-2	TRBJ2-7	-	-	TGTGCCAGCAGCTTAGATTGGCGGGGATACGAGCAGTACTTC	CASSLDWRGYEQYF
TRBV7-6	TRBJ1-2	TRBD1	-	TGTGCCAGCAGCTTAGAAGTGACAGGGGCTATTGGCTACACCTTC	CASSLEVTGAIGYTF
TRBV4-2	TRBJ2-7	TRBD2	-	TGTGCCAGCAGCCAAGACAACCCCCTAGCGGGAACTTCCTACGAGCAGTACTTC	CASSQDNPLAGTSYEQYF
TRBV5-1	TRBJ1-2	-	-	TGCGCCAGCAGCGGAACGGGGGGCTATGGCTACACCTTC	CASSGTGGYGYTF
TRBV27	TRBJ2-7	TRBD2	-	TGTGCCAGCAGCCGCTTAGCGGGAGGCTCCTACGAGCAGTACTTC	CASSRLAGGSYEQYF
TRBV27	TRBJ1-5	TRBD1	-	TGTGCCAGCAGATTGGGACAGGGCAATCAGCCCCAGCATTTT	CASRLGQGNQPQHF
TRBV15	TRBJ1-2	-	-	TGTGCCACCAGCAGCCCCGGGGACTACTATGGCTACACCTTC	CATSSPGDYYGYTF
TRBV18	TRBJ2-7	-	-	TGTGCCAGCTCACCACCCTACTCCTACGAGCAGTACTTC	CASSPPYSYEQYF
TRBV5-1	TRBJ1-1	-	-	TGCGCCAGCAGCCCGCCGGGGGGGCTGGACACTGAAGCTTTCTTT	CASSPPGGLDTEAFF
TRBV10-1	TRBJ2-7	-	-	TGCGCCAGCAGTGAGTCAAGCGCAGACGCCTACGAGCAGTACTTC	CASSESSADAYEQYF
TRBV5-5	TRBJ2-2	-	once	TGTGCCAGCAGCCCACAGGGAGCGAACACCGGGGAGCTGTTTTTT	CASSPQGANTGELFF
TRBV19	TRBJ1-1	TRBD1	-	TGTGCCAGTAGTAGCCTCCCGGGACAGGGGCGCGGAGGGAACACTGAAGCTTTCTTT	CASSSLPGQGRGGNTEAFF
TRBV30	TRBJ1-1	-	-	TGTGCCTGGACCACCGGCAGGGGACAAATCCATTCCGTCATGAACACTGAAGCTTTCTTT	CAWTTGRGQIHSVMNTEAFF
TRBV9	TRBJ1-1	-	few	TGTGCCAGCAGCGTAGGGTCCACTCTTGACAGATCCAACACTGAAGCTTTCTTT	CASSVGSTLDRSNTEAFF
TRBV6-5	TRBJ2-1	TRBD1	-	TGTGCCAGTCATGGACAGGGGTCCCGCAATGAGCAGTTCTTC	CASHGQGSRNEQFF
TRBV5-5	TRBJ1-2	TRBD1	-	TGTGCCAGCAGTTCCGGGACAGGGGGCAACTATGGCTACACCTTC	CASSSGTGGNYGYTF
TRBV6-5	TRBJ1-1	-	-	TGTGCCAGCAGTTTGGGACTGACGAACACTGAAGCTTTCTTT	CASSLGLTNTEAFF
TRBV10-2	TRBJ2-5	TRBD2	-	TGCGCCAGCACCCAAACTAGCGGGGGACCCCAAGAGACCCAGTACTTC	CASTQTSGGPQETQYF
TRBV7-9	TRBJ1-6	-	-	TGTGCCAGCGGGCAGGGCAATTCACCCCTCCACTTT	CASGQGNSPLHF
TRBV7-9	TRBJ1-1	-	-	TGTGCCAGCAGCTTGTGGCAGGGGAACACTGAAGCTTTCTTT	CASSLWQGNTEAFF
TRBV27	TRBJ1-6	TRBD1	-	TGTGCCAGCAGTCGTCCGACAGGGCGAAATTCACCCCTCCACTTT	CASSRPTGRNSPLHF
TRBV6-5	TRBJ2-2	-	-	TGTGCCAGCAGTTCGTCCGAGGCAGTGCCCGGGGAGCTGTTTTTT	CASSSSEAVPGELFF
TRBV5-1	TRBJ1-6	-	-	TGCGCCAGCAGCTTTACCACAGAGTCACCCCTCCACTTT	CASSFTTESPLHF
TRBV25-1	TRBJ1-6	TRBD1	-	TGTGCCAGCAGTGAATTGGGACAGGGGAATTCACCCCTCCACTTT	CASSELGQGNSPLHF